Each of the 31 T cell receptor beta chains below was sequenced from the same sample in a study of T cells after yellow fever vaccination. TCRdb reprocessed the 5' RACE reads with MiXCR, giving one entry per CDR3 protein. The sample contains some 300,000 distinct CDR3 sequences, 8.7% of which appear only once. The material sequenced was CD4+ T cells sorted from PBMCs, taken 5 days after the yellow fever booster vaccination. These receptors were collected from a man aged 18 to 30 who received the YFV17D yellow fever vaccine.

The chain carries TRBV12-3 or TRBV12-4 and TRBJ1-2, with a tentative D call TRBD1 (5 bases). Trimming removed 8 bases at V and 8 bases at J, with 12 bases between. CDR3 length equals 11 residues. CDR3 bases: TGTGCCAGCGGCCGGGGCCCGGGCTACACCTTC. Translated: CASGRGPGYTF.

This clonotype was counted only a few times. DNA for the CDR3: TGTGCCAGCTGCCTGAGAGGGGGCCTTGAAAAACTGTTTTTT. Translated: CASCLRGGLEKLFF. V gene TRBV12-3 or TRBV12-4 combines with J gene TRBJ1-4; the match to TRBD1 covers 7 bases. This CDR3 is built from 14 residues. V lost 8 bases to trimming and J lost 7 bases; unmatched junction nucleotides: 10.

The chain links TRBV20-1 to TRBJ2-7; tentatively, D is TRBD1 (5 bases). The CDR3 is made up of 14 amino acids. V lost 0 bases and J lost 3, with 12 bases in between. In germline, CDR1 is DFQATT, CDR2 SNEGSKA (reference sequence). The CDR3 here is CSARDRTGYYEQYF. The CDR3 DNA is TGCAGTGCTAGAGATAGAACAGGTTACTACGAGCAGTACTTC.

In this sample, this clonotype turned up many times. The chain combines TRBV5-1 with TRBJ2-5; TRBD1 is a possible D gene (6 bases). Germline V lookup: CDR1 SGHRS, CDR2 YFSETQ. The germline V and J ends were trimmed by 4 bases and 2 bases, with 12 bases remaining between them. The CDR3 length is 14 residues. CDR3 loop: CASSARDNQETQYF. Here the CDR3 DNA reads TGCGCCAGCAGCGCACGGGACAATCAAGAGACCCAGTACTTC.

This chain links TRBV20-1 with TRBJ2-7; D unresolved. V lost 1 base and J lost 0, with 7 bases in between. Germline-derived CDR1 and CDR2 are DFQATT and SNEGSKA (reference sequence). This CDR3 spans 13 amino acids. For the CDR3, the DNA is TGCAGTGCTAGAGCCGAGAGCTCCTACGAGCAGTACTTC. As protein: CSARAESSYEQYF.

The table lists this clonotype with many counts. CDR3 in DNA: TGTGCCAGCAGGCAAGGGACAGCTGGGGCCAACGTCCTGACTTTC. This translates into CASRQGTAGANVLTF. The chain employs TRBV12-3 or TRBV12-4 and TRBJ2-6; TRBD1 agrees at 7 bases. The ends lost 6 bases at V and 2 bases at J; junction bases unmatched: 4. This CDR3 has 15 amino acids.

This clonotype was seen many times. The gene calls are TRBV7-2 and TRBJ1-5; 7 bases are shared with TRBD1. The germline V gene encodes CDR1 SGHTA and CDR2 FQGNSA. There are 14 residues in the CDR3. Trimming removed 4 bases from V and 7 bases from J; junction bases left unmatched: 7. CDR3 protein: CASSSPGGWQPQHF. The CDR3, as DNA: TGTGCCAGCAGCTCCCCAGGGGGTTGGCAGCCCCAGCATTTT.

In its sample, this clonotype was seen a few times. The gene calls are TRBV4-3 and TRBJ2-7; perhaps TRBD2 as D (7 bases). Germline V gene sequence: CDR1 LGHNA, CDR2 YSLEER. Trimming left V 0 bases short and J 5 bases short, with 11 bases between. The CDR3 has 14 residues. CDR3 amino acids: CASSQDRGADEQYF. The CDR3 bases are TGCGCCAGCAGCCAAGATCGGGGGGCGGACGAGCAGTACTTC.

This clonotype was counted a few times. The CDR3 coding sequence is TGCGCCAGCAGCCAGCCCATGAACACTGAAGCTTTCTTT. It translates to CASSQPMNTEAFF. This chain links TRBV4-1 with TRBJ1-1; D is ambiguous. Germline V gene data show CDR1 as MGHRA and CDR2 as YSYEKL. Trimming left V 3 bases short and J 0 bases short, with 5 bases between. The CDR3 has 13 residues.

This clonotype was seen more than once but under ten times. J is TRBJ1-1 and V is TRBV20-1, with a possible D match to TRBD1 (5 bases). Looked up from germline, CDR1 is DFQATT and CDR2 is SNEGSKA (reference sequence). Trimming pared 0 bases from V and 2 bases from J, leaving 13 bases between. The CDR3 spans 15 residues. The CDR3 DNA reads as TGCAGTGCTAGAGATAGGAGGGGAATAAACACTGAAGCTTTCTTT. Translated, it gives CSARDRRGINTEAFF.

This clonotype was detected only a few times. This sequence joins TRBV6-5 and TRBJ1-2; D uncertain. The V and J ends lost 6 bases and 4 bases respectively, with 12 bases between them. Germline V gene data show CDR1 as MNHEY and CDR2 as SVGAGI. The length of the CDR3 is 13 residues. CDR3 protein: CASRPLGPYGYTF. The CDR3 nucleotides are TGTGCCAGCAGACCCCTCGGGCCCTATGGCTACACCTTC.

This clonotype was seen only a few times. The chain employs TRBV2 and TRBJ2-3; possibly TRBD2 for D (5 bases). The CDR3 contains 15 residues. The germline V and J ends were trimmed by 0 bases and 1 base, with 8 bases remaining between them. The germline V gene has CDR1 SNHLY and CDR2 FYNNEI. The CDR3 DNA reads TGTGCCAGCAGTGAAGCGCTGCGGGGCACAGATACGCAGTATTTT. Protein: CASSEALRGTDTQYF. The entire variable domain, with the rest obtained from reference TRBV2 and TRBJ2-3, is as follows: EPEVTQTPSHQVTQMGQEVILRCVPISNHLYFYWYRQILGQKVEFLVSFYNNEISEKSEIFDDQFSVERPDGSNFTLKIRSTKLEDSAMYFCASSEALRGTDTQYFGPGTRLTVL.

The CDR3 DNA follows: TGCGCCAGCAGCACCGGGACCTCGGGAAAACTGTTTTTT. As protein: CASSTGTSGKLFF. The chain combines TRBV10-1 with TRBJ1-4; maybe TRBD1 (5 bases). This CDR3 contains 13 residues. V gave up 6 bases and J gave up 10 bases, with 15 bases separating them. CDR1 and CDR2 from the germline V gene are WNHNN and SYGVQD (reference sequence).

The table lists this clonotype with a few counts. The chain recombines TRBV19 with TRBJ2-3, with 9 positions matching TRBD1. The trim removed 5 bases at V and 2 bases at J, leaving 8 bases unmatched. This CDR3 spans 16 amino acids. Germline CDR1 and CDR2: LNHDA and SQIVND (reference sequence). CDR3 in DNA: TGTGCCAGTAGTTACAGGACAGGGGTTAACACAGATACGCAGTATTTT. This encodes CASSYRTGVNTDTQYF.

V gene TRBV5-1 combines with J gene TRBJ2-1; D is uncertain. Germline V gene data show CDR1 as SGHRS and CDR2 as YFSETQ. The CDR3 has 11 residues. V lost 4 bases and J lost 5, with 4 bases in between. CDR3 DNA sequence: TGCGCCAGCAGCGCGAACAATGAGCAGTTCTTC. It specifies CASSANNEQFF.

This clonotype turned up a few times. V and J are TRBV6-2 or TRBV6-3 and TRBJ2-1, with 10 bases fitting TRBD2. CDR1 and CDR2 (germline): MNHEY, SVGEGT. The trim removed 1 base at V and 3 bases at J, leaving 9 bases unmatched. This CDR3 is built from 18 residues. CDR3 DNA sequence: TGTGCCAGCAGTTACTGGACTAGCGGTCTGCCTCTCTACAATGAGCAGTTCTTC. It yields the protein CASSYWTSGLPLYNEQFF.

This clonotype was found a few times. The V gene is TRBV27, the J gene TRBJ1-5, with 7 bases aligning to TRBD1. From germline, CDR1 is MNHEY and CDR2 SMNVEV (reference sequence). The CDR3 has 14 residues. Unmatched junction bases numbered 3, after V lost 7 bases and J lost 0 bases. The CDR3 nucleotides read TGTGCCAGCAACTACAGGGGTAGCAATCAGCCCCAGCATTTT. Translation gives CASNYRGSNQPQHF.

The sample holds many counts of this clonotype. The rearrangement links TRBV7-2 to TRBJ1-2, with 8 bases fitting TRBD1. Per the germline V gene, CDR1 is SGHTA and CDR2 is FQGNSA. The CDR3 loop spans 14 amino acids. With 5 bases clipped from V and 7 bases from J, the junction kept 9 bases outside the gene matches. The CDR3 loop reads CASSPHGQGGGYTF. CDR3 sequence (DNA): TGTGCCAGCAGCCCACACGGACAGGGAGGTGGCTACACCTTC. The complete variable domain, with remaining parts taken from reference TRBV7-2 and TRBJ1-2, reads GAGVSQSPSNKVTEKGKDVELRCDPISGHTALYWYRQSLGQGLEFLIYFQGNSAPDKSGLPSDRFSAERTGGSVSTLTIQRTQQEDSAVYLCASSPHGQGGGYTFGSGTRLTVV.

The chain is built from TRBV5-1 and TRBJ1-1; possibly TRBD1 for D (6 bases). CDR1 is SGHRS and CDR2 is YFSETQ in the germline V gene. V shed 5 bases and J shed 4 bases, with 15 bases lying between them. This CDR3 comprises 14 residues. The CDR3 loop reads CASRPQARGTEAFF. The CDR3 nucleotides are TGCGCCAGCAGACCTCAGGCCAGGGGCACTGAAGCTTTCTTT.

This clonotype was seen more than once but under ten times. The chain is built from TRBV5-1 and TRBJ2-5; 9 positions agree with TRBD2. Unmatched junction bases numbered 10, after V lost 0 bases and J lost 1 base. The CDR3 covers 18 residues. Germline V gene lookup returns CDR1 SGHRS and CDR2 YFSETQ. The CDR3 DNA reads TGCGCCAGCAGCTTGGGTGGGCTAGCGGGAAGATTCCAAGAGACCCAGTACTTC. It yields the protein CASSLGGLAGRFQETQYF.

This clonotype occurred a few times. The J gene is TRBJ2-3, the V gene TRBV3-1; a weak D match, TRBD1 (5 bases). V dropped 1 base and J dropped 2 bases, with 7 bases sitting between them. Germline CDR1 reads LGHDT; CDR2 reads YNNKEL (reference sequence). CDR3 length: 14 residues. CDR3 nucleotide sequence: TGTGCCAGCAGCCAAGGTGGACACACAGATACGCAGTATTTT. This codes for CASSQGGHTDTQYF.

This clonotype was observed a handful of times. J is TRBJ1-1 and V is TRBV7-2; 7 bases fit TRBD1. Looked up from germline, CDR1 is SGHTA and CDR2 is FQGNSA. Losses at the gene ends were 0 bases for V and 4 bases for J; bases not matched to a gene: 11. The CDR3 covers 17 residues. The DNA for the CDR3 is TGTGCCAGCAGCTTAGCGTGGGGACAGCCGGTGGTCACTGAAGCTTTCTTT. Its protein is CASSLAWGQPVVTEAFF.

CDR3 amino acids: CASSQDFPLREQFF. CDR3 DNA: TGCGCCAGCAGCCAAGACTTTCCGCTTCGTGAGCAGTTCTTC. The rearrangement uses TRBV4-1 and TRBJ2-1, with D unclear. The germline V gene has CDR1 MGHRA and CDR2 YSYEKL. The CDR3 covers 14 residues. V shed 0 bases and J shed 9 bases, with 12 bases lying between them.

This clonotype appeared many times. A much larger clone sits a single nucleotide away, making a read error possible. The chain uses TRBV7-6 and TRBJ2-3, with 8 bases fitting TRBD2. Trimming removed 6 bases from V and 4 bases from J; junction bases left unmatched: 6. This CDR3 spans 14 amino acids. Germline V gene data show CDR1 as SGHVS and CDR2 as FNYEAQ. This chain's CDR3 is CASSYGGAADTQYF. The CDR3 region has the DNA TGTGCCAGCAGTTACGGGGGGGCCGCAGATACGCAGTATTTT.

This clonotype was found a few times. The CDR3 nucleotides are TGTGCCAGCAGCCAAGCCGGGGGTGGGGCTGGGGCCAACGTCCTGACTTTC. Encoded protein: CASSQAGGGAGANVLTF. The rearrangement uses TRBV4-2 and TRBJ2-6; TRBD2 might be the D (6 bases). Germline V gene data show CDR1 as LGHNA and CDR2 as YNFKEQ. V lost 1 base and J 2 bases, leaving 12 bases between the germline ends. The CDR3 covers 17 residues.

This sequence joins TRBV5-1 and TRBJ2-5; no definite D call. Germline-derived CDR1 and CDR2 are SGHRS and YFSETQ. The CDR3 totals 13 residues. V lost 1 base to trimming and J lost 5 bases, with 9 bases between them. The CDR3 region is CASSLNPSETQYF. The CDR3 bases are TGCGCCAGCAGCTTGAACCCAAGCGAGACCCAGTACTTC. The full variable domain, its missing parts supplied by reference TRBV5-1 and TRBJ2-5, is KAGVTQTPRYLIKTRGQQVTLSCSPISGHRSVSWYQQTPGQGLQFLFEYFSETQRNKGNFPGRFSGRQFSNSRSEMNVSTLELGDSALYLCASSLNPSETQYFGPGTRLLVL.

V and J are TRBV3-1 and TRBJ1-2; D perhaps matches TRBD1 (6 bases). CDR3 length: 14 amino acids. CDR1 LGHDT and CDR2 YNNKEL come from the germline V gene (reference sequence). The V end was cut by 1 base, the J end by 4 bases, with 10 bases between. In DNA form, the CDR3 reads TGTGCCAGCAGCCAAGGTCGGGACACCTATGGCTACACCTTC. It encodes CASSQGRDTYGYTF.

The V and J genes are TRBV20-1 and TRBJ2-7; 8 positions match TRBD1. With 4 bases clipped from V and 6 bases from J, the junction kept 8 bases outside the gene matches. Germline CDR1 reads DFQATT; CDR2 reads SNEGSKA (reference sequence). The CDR3 is 13 residues long. Here the CDR3 DNA reads TGCAGTGCTACAGGGCCAGGGGGCTTCGAGCAGTACGTC. Residues: CSATGPGGFEQYV.

This clonotype was detected only a few times. The chain has TRBV7-3 and TRBJ2-1, with TRBD2 identical over 7 bases. There are 14 residues in the CDR3. Germline lookup yields CDR1 SGHTA and CDR2 FQGTGA. Unmatched junction bases numbered 7, after V lost 6 bases and J lost 5 bases. CDR3 DNA: TGTGCCAGCAGTAAAGCGGGGAATCACAATGAGCAGTTCTTC. It codes for CASSKAGNHNEQFF.

This clonotype was observed a few times. This sequence joins TRBV6-2 or TRBV6-3 and TRBJ1-2; 10 positions match TRBD1. V lost 6 bases to trimming and J lost 9 bases; unmatched junction nucleotides: 7. Germline V gives CDR1 MNHEY, CDR2 SVGEGT. The CDR3 is 13 amino acids. CDR3 region: CASRPGQGFRYTF. The CDR3 DNA reads as TGTGCCAGCAGACCGGGACAGGGGTTTCGCTACACCTTC.

This clonotype was observed at least ten times. The rearrangement uses TRBV24-1 and TRBJ2-1; possibly TRBD1 for D (6 bases). This CDR3 spans 12 amino acids. The V end lost 4 bases, the J end lost 15 bases, and 15 bases lay between the germline ends. CDR1 and CDR2 (germline): KGHDR, SFDVKD. The CDR3 DNA sequence: TGTGCCACCAGTGAATTTACAGGGTCTTGGTTCTTC. Its protein product is CATSEFTGSWFF.